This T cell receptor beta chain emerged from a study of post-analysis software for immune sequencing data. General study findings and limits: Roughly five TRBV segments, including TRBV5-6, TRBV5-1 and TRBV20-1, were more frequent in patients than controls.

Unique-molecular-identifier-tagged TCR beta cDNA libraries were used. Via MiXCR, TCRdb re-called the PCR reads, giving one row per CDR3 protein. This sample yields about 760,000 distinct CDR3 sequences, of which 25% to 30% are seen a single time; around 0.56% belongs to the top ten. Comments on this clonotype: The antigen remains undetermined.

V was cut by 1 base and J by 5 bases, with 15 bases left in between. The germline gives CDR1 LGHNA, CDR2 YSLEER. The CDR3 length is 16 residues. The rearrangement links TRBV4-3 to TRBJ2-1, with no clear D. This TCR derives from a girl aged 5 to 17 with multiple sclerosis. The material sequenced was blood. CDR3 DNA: TGCGCCAGCAGCCAAGGGCCTTCGTGGCCTGACAATGAGCAGTTCTTC. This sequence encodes CASSQGPSWPDNEQFF.